This TCR beta chain was documented in a study of HIV-infected patients and healthy controls. Study-level background: Total CDR3 counts per chain did not differ significantly between patients and controls.

The V and J ends lost 0 bases and 0 bases respectively, with 21 bases between them. CDR3 length: 20 residues. cDNA was made from about 510 ng RNA using alpha and beta constant primers. Separate chain-specific third strand synthesis with multiplexing indices produced the alpha and beta libraries. TCRdb re-derived calls from the 5' RACE reads in MiXCR, one entry per CDR3 protein. The table records around 4,800 distinct CDR3 sequences, roughly 7.4% of them present only once. No cell fractionation was done, so the repertoire covers all unsorted peripheral blood T cells. The material sequenced was blood, taken before antiretroviral therapy. The chain is built from TRBV12-3 or TRBV12-4 and TRBJ1-5; D uncertain. The receptor was isolated from an adult with HIV infection. CDR3 in amino acids: CASSLAGPRPEEYSNQPQHF. CDR3 bases: TGTGCCAGCAGTTTAGCCGGACCCCGGCCCGAAGAATATAGCAATCAGCCCCAGCATTTT.